This T cell receptor (beta chain) was documented in a study of blood T cell repertoires in COVID-19 (TCRdb year 2020). With regard to the full study: The collaborator samples originated in the United States, Italy and Spain and spanned the acute and convalescent phases of COVID-19. Where available, HLA class I and class II types were taken from metadata supplied by the sample provider and were not determined by assay-based typing. A freely available public database, intended as a resource for researchers studying the immune response to SARS-CoV-2, is where the repertoires were released. A de-identified subject ID, COVID-19 status, age in years and sex were almost always included in the sample metadata. The prospective study material was composed of cDNA or gDNA derived from T cells, B-cell-depleted T cells, or PBMCs. Samples were obtained from the ongoing ImmuneRACE study (first 160 participants) and from 1,254 subjects provided by 6 global collaborators. Subjects who had been exposed to COVID-19, were actively infected with it, or had recovered from it provided the deeply sampled blood TCRbeta repertoires that made up the dataset.

Whole blood was collected in K2EDTA tubes by collaborating institutions according to the institutions' own protocols. For TCRbeta analysis, collaborators shipped samples in one of three forms: frozen whole blood, isolated PBMCs, or DNA extracted from either of those sample types. Concerning this clone itself: No cognate antigen has been identified for it. Within one base of it there is no much larger clone, and no base qualities were kept.

Findings and caveats that apply to the study as a whole: The amount of clinical and demographic metadata varied by source and participant and was provided uncurated.

TCRbeta CDR3 regions were amplified from genomic DNA by means of the immunoSEQ Assay, a bias-controlled multiplex PCR. In the original analysis: The number of nucleated cells in each sample was estimated by amplification of reference gene primers within the assay. Sequence reads were collapsed and filtered to measure the absolute abundance of every unique TCRbeta CDR3 rearrangement. For each sample, productive Simpson clonality was calculated as the square root of Simpson's diversity index across productive rearrangements. What TCRdb holds here is the immuneACCESS table cut down to in-frame rearrangements. Part of the clones is not present; checked against another copy, under half of the missing clones reflect an unresolved V gene, and the others are unexplained. V and J calls and clone size follow that table, whereas D and trimming were derived from the DNA. This sample is represented by 150,000 to 200,000 clones; about 92% of them were singletons. Together, the top ten hold about 18% of the sample.

Sequencing was performed on peripheral blood. This clonotype was obtained from a man aged 55-75 years with active or convalescent COVID-19.

The DNA sequence follows: TGTGCCAGCAGCCCGGGACTAGCGGGTACCTACGAGCAGTACTTC. The encoded protein is CASSPGLAGTYEQYF. The chain was built from TRBV7-9 and TRBJ2-7, with 12 bases in between that match TRBD2. Unmatched junction bases come to 4, with V trimmed by 5 bases and J by 2 bases. The germline V gene (reference sequence) specifies SEHNR as CDR1 and FQNEAQ as CDR2. The CDR3 contains 15 residues, cysteine and phenylalanine counted. Kept here is only the CDR3 DNA, which spans 45 bases and is read in frame from base 1.